The subject of this entry is one T cell receptor (beta chain). These data originate in a study of T cell changes during pregnancy in multiple sclerosis. V lost 2 bases, J lost 3 bases, and 8 bases lay in between. The length of the CDR3 is 14 residues. Germline values: CDR1 MNHNS, CDR2 SASEGT. Sequenced by immunoSEQ multiplex PCR; TCRdb stores in-frame clones only, minus some. The sample carries 85,000 to 90,000 clones, over 85% recorded once. The sequencing here drew on peripheral blood, taken after pregnancy. V usage is TRBV6-1 and J usage is TRBJ2-1, with a possible D match to TRBD2 (6 bases). The source of this sequence is a female donor in good health, enrolled as a control in a pregnancy study. The CDR3 DNA reads TGTGCCAGCAGTGAACTGGGGGGCTACAATGAGCAGTTCTTC. Translated, it gives CASSELGGYNEQFF.